The following is a T cell receptor (beta chain) sequence with its context. The read is 3 residues too short to cover the CDR3 end, so that end is filled in from the germline J gene. This sample is drawn from a study of T cells in women clearing cervical HPV infection. CDR1 is DFQATT and CDR2 is SNEGSKA in the germline V gene (reference sequence). Trimming at V came to 4 bases and at J to 4 bases, leaving 19 bases not matched to a gene. The CDR3 runs 20 residues. Sequencing used immunoSEQ multiplex PCR; TCRdb keeps in-frame clones, though not all of them. The sample has 18,000 or so clones; the top ten hold around 14%.

The material sequenced was blood buffy coat. The origin of this receptor is a woman aged 18 to 75 with a cervical HPV16 infection that either progressed to CIN3+ or cleared (not recorded which). The chain has TRBV20-1 and TRBJ2-5, with 15 bases that match TRBD2. Incomplete CDR3 DNA: TGCAGTGCTATCCGGGGAGGGACTAGCGGGAGGAGAAGGAAGGGAGAGACC. This encodes CSAIRGGTSGRRRKGET. The entire CDR3 protein is CSAIRGGTSGRRRKGETQYF.